The 27 T cell receptor beta chains in this list originate from one sample, sequenced in a study of cytotoxic CD8 clonotypes in ibrutinib-treated CLL. Assay used: immunoSEQ multiplex PCR; TCRdb lists only in-frame clones, some missing. The profile covers about 85,000 clones, with around 79% appearing a single time and nearly 5% taken by the ten largest. The source material was PBMCs, sampled after 12 months of ibrutinib treatment. The receptors derive from a human donor with chronic lymphocytic leukemia.

The gene calls are TRBV28 and TRBJ1-4; perhaps TRBD1 as D (5 bases). This CDR3 comprises 13 residues. CDR1 is MDHEN, CDR2 SYDVKM, per germline. V lost 7 bases to trimming and J lost 8 bases, with 14 bases between them. The CDR3 sequence is CASIRGDSEKLFF. For the CDR3, the DNA is TGTGCCAGCATCCGGGGGGACTCCGAAAAACTGTTTTTT.

This clone was seen a few times. This chain joins TRBV29-1 and TRBJ2-5; 10 bases are a match to TRBD2. V shed 4 bases, J shed 3 bases, and the junction held 5 bases outside the gene matches. The CDR3 sequence is 14 residues long. The germline CDR1 and CDR2 sequences are SQVTM and ANQGSEA. In nucleotides, the CDR3 is TGCAGCGTTGGCCTAGCGGGGGCCGAAGAGACCCAGTACTTC. Encoded protein: CSVGLAGAEETQYF.

This clone was seen just once. The CDR3 DNA is TGTGCTAGCTCCGGGGGCTCCTACAATGAGCAGTTCTTC. It encodes CASSGGSYNEQFF. The rearrangement uses TRBV19 and TRBJ2-1; the D gene is possibly TRBD2 (6 bases). This CDR3 has 13 residues. Germline CDR1 is LNHDA and CDR2 is SQIVND (reference sequence).

The gene calls are TRBV18 and TRBJ2-7, with 14 positions matching TRBD2. This CDR3 is built from 15 residues. Germline lookup yields CDR1 KGHSH and CDR2 LQKENI. The ends lost 5 bases at V and 7 bases at J; junction bases unmatched: 7. The CDR3 region has the DNA TGTGCCAGCTCAACCGGGACTAGCGGGGGTGGAGAGCAGTACTTC. The encoded protein is CASSTGTSGGGEQYF.

The genes are TRBV7-3 and TRBJ2-1; D gene ambiguous. The germline gives CDR1 SGHTA, CDR2 FQGTGA. The CDR3 is 16 amino acids. Between the trimmed V and J ends, which lost 0 bases and 0 bases, there was a span of 9 bases. CDR3 region: CASSLTASPSYNEQFF. For the CDR3, the DNA is TGTGCCAGCAGCTTAACAGCTTCCCCCTCCTACAATGAGCAGTTCTTC. Looking up the rest from reference TRBV7-3 and TRBJ2-1 gives the full variable domain: GAGVSQTPSNKVTEKGKYVELRCDPISGHTALYWYRQSLGQGPEFLIYFQGTGAADDSGLPNDRFFAVRPEGSVSTLKIQRTERGDSAVYLCASSLTASPSYNEQFFGPGTRLTVL.

The chain carries TRBV4-3 and TRBJ1-5; possibly TRBD1 for D (6 bases). Germline lookup yields CDR1 LGHNA and CDR2 YSLEER. V gave up 0 bases and J gave up 1 base, with 13 bases separating them. The CDR3 runs 17 residues. The CDR3 here is CASSQDLGAWSNQPQHF. The DNA for the CDR3 is TGCGCCAGCAGCCAAGATTTGGGGGCGTGGAGCAATCAGCCCCAGCATTTT.

V usage is TRBV19 and J usage is TRBJ1-2, with 7 bases that match TRBD1. Germline trimming cut 3 bases from V and 4 bases from J; bases unmatched to any gene: 2. The CDR3 consists of 13 residues. The germline CDR1 and CDR2 sequences are LNHDA and SQIVND (reference sequence). In DNA, the CDR3 is TGTGCCAGTAGTATGGGACAGACCTATGGCTACACCTTC. Translating gives CASSMGQTYGYTF.

The chain couples TRBV19 to TRBJ2-3; D gene uncertain. Trimming shortened V by 5 bases and J by 2 bases, and 11 bases separated the two germline ends. From germline, CDR1 is LNHDA and CDR2 SQIVND (reference sequence). CDR3 length: 14 residues. CDR3 sequence reads: CASSPQPYTDTQYF. The CDR3 DNA reads as TGTGCCAGTAGTCCCCAGCCCTACACAGATACGCAGTATTTT.

The V gene is TRBV28, the J gene TRBJ2-7, with 10 bases that match TRBD1. The germline CDR1 and CDR2 sequences are MDHEN and SYDVKM. The CDR3 runs 14 residues. V trimming: 6 bases; J trimming: 5 bases; junction bases outside the gene matches: 7. CDR3 sequence: CASSAPGQGNEQYF. CDR3 nucleotide sequence: TGTGCCAGCAGCGCCCCGGGACAGGGGAACGAGCAGTACTTC.

The chain combines TRBV10-3 with TRBJ1-2, with a tentative D call TRBD1 (6 bases). Trimming pared 7 bases from V and 1 base from J, leaving 19 bases between. Looked up from germline, CDR1 is ENHRY and CDR2 is SYGVKD. The length of the CDR3 is 16 residues. The CDR3 coding sequence is TGTGCCATCACCCGGGGGGGACAACCTATTAACTATGGCTACACCTTC. Its translation: CAITRGGQPINYGYTF.

V usage is TRBV6-4 and J usage is TRBJ2-1, with TRBD2 matching 7 bases. The length of the CDR3 is 14 residues. CDR1 is MRHNA and CDR2 is SNTAGT in the germline V gene. Losses at the gene ends were 6 bases for V and 9 bases for J; bases not matched to a gene: 11. This CDR3 is CASSPGREWGEQFF. Written as DNA, the CDR3 is TGTGCCAGCAGCCCCGGGCGGGAGTGGGGTGAGCAGTTCTTC.

This chain uses TRBV5-1 with TRBJ2-5; possibly TRBD1 for D (6 bases). The CDR3 is 15 amino acids. Germline CDR1 is SGHRS and CDR2 is YFSETQ. V gave up 4 bases and J gave up 4 bases, with 17 bases separating them. This CDR3 reads CASSPTPRGPETQYF. The CDR3 nucleotides are TGCGCCAGCAGCCCGACTCCCAGGGGACCAGAGACCCAGTACTTC.

The chain recombines TRBV19 with TRBJ1-2; no definite D call. V was cut by 6 bases and J by 0 bases, with 17 bases left in between. CDR1 LNHDA and CDR2 SQIVND come from the germline V gene (reference sequence). This CDR3 has 16 amino acids. In DNA, the CDR3 is TGTGCCAGTAGCAGCCCCGGGAGCCTTTCTAACTATGGCTACACCTTC. This encodes CASSSPGSLSNYGYTF.

The V and J genes are TRBV27 and TRBJ1-5; no clear D gene. V was clipped by 5 bases and J by 10 bases, with 18 bases between them. From germline, CDR1 is MNHEY and CDR2 SMNVEV (reference sequence). The CDR3 extends over 14 amino acids. For the CDR3, the DNA is TGTGCCAGCAGTAAACGACCCTACTTCGGCCCCCAGCATTTT. This codes for CASSKRPYFGPQHF.

This rearrangement joins TRBV19 to TRBJ2-5, with TRBD1 matching 9 bases. J lost 5 bases, V lost 6 bases, and 7 bases had no gene match. The CDR3 sequence is 14 residues long. CDR1 LNHDA and CDR2 SQIVND come from the germline V gene (reference sequence). The CDR3 region is CASSEQGARETQYF. CDR3 nucleotides: TGTGCCAGTAGCGAACAGGGGGCGCGGGAGACCCAGTACTTC.

CDR3: CAWSAGTGRFETQYF. The CDR3 nucleotides read TGTGCCTGGAGTGCCGGGACAGGGCGATTTGAGACCCAGTACTTC. The rearrangement links TRBV30 to TRBJ2-5; 9 nucleotides agree with TRBD1. J was trimmed by 5 bases and V by 1 base; bases with no gene match: 8. Germline V gives CDR1 GTSNPN, CDR2 SVGIG (reference sequence). The CDR3 consists of 15 residues.

V is TRBV29-1 and J is TRBJ2-3, with TRBD1 matching 10 bases. The CDR3 is made up of 14 amino acids. The germline V gene has CDR1 SQVTM and CDR2 ANQGSEA. Germline trimming cut 2 bases from V and 6 bases from J; bases unmatched to any gene: 5. CDR3 residues: CSVETDRGSDTQYF. DNA of the CDR3: TGCAGCGTTGAAACGGACAGGGGGTCTGATACGCAGTATTTT.

This clone was seen just once. The chain links TRBV19 to TRBJ2-3; D call uncertain. CDR1 is LNHDA and CDR2 is SQIVND in the germline V gene (reference sequence). The V end lost 1 base, the J end lost 6 bases, and 17 bases lay between the germline ends. This CDR3 spans 16 amino acids. CDR3 coding DNA: TGTGCCAGTAGTATAGGGCAGGTGACGTTTGGGGATACGCAGTATTTT. This encodes CASSIGQVTFGDTQYF.

The rearrangement links TRBV6-5 to TRBJ2-2; D tentatively reads TRBD1 or TRBD2 (6 bases each). Trimming took off 6 bases at V and 4 bases at J, with 9 bases between the two ends. Germline values: CDR1 MNHEY, CDR2 SVGAGI. The CDR3 spans 13 residues. CDR3 sequence reads: CASREGGTGELFF. The CDR3, as DNA: TGTGCCAGCAGGGAGGGGGGCACCGGGGAGCTGTTTTTT.

The rearrangement links TRBV7-9 to TRBJ1-2; D might be TRBD1 (6 bases). Germline CDR1 SEHNR, CDR2 FQNEAQ (reference sequence). The CDR3 sequence is 17 residues long. Trimming left V 4 bases short and J 3 bases short, with 21 bases between. For the CDR3, the DNA is TGTGCCAGCAGCTCCGGGGGGGCGTCCGGCCCGTACTATGGCTACACCTTC. Translation gives CASSSGGASGPYYGYTF.

The V gene is TRBV7-9, the J gene TRBJ2-1; 8 bases line up with TRBD2. The germline CDR1 and CDR2 sequences are SEHNR and FQNEAQ (reference sequence). The CDR3 contains 13 residues. V shed 2 bases, J shed 9 bases, and the junction held 3 bases outside the gene matches. CDR3 sequence reads: CASSLISGSEQFF. CDR3 nucleotides: TGTGCCAGCAGCTTAATAAGCGGGAGTGAGCAGTTCTTC.

V gene TRBV29-1 combines with J gene TRBJ2-2, with a possible D match to TRBD1 (5 bases). The V end was cut by 3 bases, the J end by 7 bases, with 12 bases between. The CDR3 is 13 amino acids. The germline V gene has CDR1 SQVTM and CDR2 ANQGSEA. The CDR3 DNA sequence: TGCAGCGTTGATGGGGCGCGAGGCGGGGAGCTGTTTTTT. Amino acids: CSVDGARGGELFF.

This clone was found a few times. This chain links TRBV15 with TRBJ2-7, with D maybe TRBD1 (7 bases). V lost 0 bases to trimming and J lost 6 bases, with 15 bases between them. Germline CDR1 is LNHNV and CDR2 is YYDKDF (reference sequence). The CDR3 totals 15 residues. In DNA, the CDR3 is TGTGCCACCAGCAGAGATTGGCAGGGGGGCCTCGAGCAGTACTTC. This gives the protein CATSRDWQGGLEQYF.

The rearrangement joins TRBV10-3 to TRBJ1-3; TRBD1 might be the D (5 bases). This CDR3 contains 15 residues. Germline-derived CDR1 and CDR2 are ENHRY and SYGVKD. V was shortened by 7 bases and J by 0 bases, with 13 bases between the two germline ends. This CDR3 is CAITAGGSSGNTIYF. In DNA form, the CDR3 reads TGTGCCATCACCGCGGGGGGATCCTCTGGAAACACCATATATTTT.

This clone was seen a single time. The chain joins TRBV27 to TRBJ1-2; D uncertain. V lost 6 bases and J 4 bases, leaving 12 bases between the germline ends. The V gene's germline CDR1 is MNHEY and CDR2 SMNVEV (reference sequence). The CDR3 has 13 amino acids. In DNA, the CDR3 is TGTGCCAGCAGGGCCACAGAGACCTATGGCTACACCTTC. This translates into CASRATETYGYTF.

The chain uses TRBV5-1 and TRBJ1-4, with D possibly being TRBD1 (5 bases). CDR3 length: 15 residues. Trimming left V 3 bases short and J 7 bases short, with 16 bases between. From germline, CDR1 is SGHRS and CDR2 YFSETQ. CDR3 region: CASSSSGTSGEKLFF. The CDR3 coding sequence is TGCGCCAGCAGCTCATCCGGGACCAGCGGTGAAAAACTGTTTTTT.

The V call is TRBV11-2, the J call TRBJ2-1; D call uncertain. Germline V CDR1 and CDR2: SGHAT, FQNNGV. The V end was cut by 1 base, the J end by 5 bases, with 6 bases between. The CDR3 is 13 residues long. CDR3 protein: CASSLVGNNEQFF. The CDR3 DNA reads TGTGCCAGCAGCTTAGTAGGAAACAATGAGCAGTTCTTC.